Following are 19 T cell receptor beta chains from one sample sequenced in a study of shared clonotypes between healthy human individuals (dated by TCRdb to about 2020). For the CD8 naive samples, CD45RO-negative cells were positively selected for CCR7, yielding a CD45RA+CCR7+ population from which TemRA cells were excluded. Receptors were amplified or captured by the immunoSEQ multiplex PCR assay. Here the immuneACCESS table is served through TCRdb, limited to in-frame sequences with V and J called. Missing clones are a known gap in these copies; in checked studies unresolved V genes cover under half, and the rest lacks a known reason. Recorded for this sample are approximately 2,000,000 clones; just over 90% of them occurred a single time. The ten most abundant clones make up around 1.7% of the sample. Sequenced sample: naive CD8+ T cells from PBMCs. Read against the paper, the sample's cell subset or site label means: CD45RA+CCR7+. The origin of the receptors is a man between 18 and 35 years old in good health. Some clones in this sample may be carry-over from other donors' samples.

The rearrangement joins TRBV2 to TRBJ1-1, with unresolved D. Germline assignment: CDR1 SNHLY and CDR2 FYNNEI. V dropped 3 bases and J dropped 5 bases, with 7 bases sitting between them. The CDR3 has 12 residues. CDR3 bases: TGTGCCAGCAGTGAGTTTAGGACTGAAGCTTTCTTT. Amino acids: CASSEFRTEAFF.

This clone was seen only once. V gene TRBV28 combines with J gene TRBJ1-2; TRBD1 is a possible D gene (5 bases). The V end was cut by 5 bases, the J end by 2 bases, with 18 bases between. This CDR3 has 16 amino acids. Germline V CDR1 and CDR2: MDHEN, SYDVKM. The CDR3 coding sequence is TGTGCCAGCAGTAGACCGAGGCAGGGACCAAACTATGGCTACACCTTC. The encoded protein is CASSRPRQGPNYGYTF.

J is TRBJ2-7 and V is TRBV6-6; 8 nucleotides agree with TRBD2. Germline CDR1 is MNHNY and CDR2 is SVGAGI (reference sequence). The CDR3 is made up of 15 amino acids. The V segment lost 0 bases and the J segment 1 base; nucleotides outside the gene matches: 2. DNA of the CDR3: TGTGCCAGCAGTTACTCTAGCGGGAAATCCTACGAGCAGTACTTC. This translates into CASSYSSGKSYEQYF.

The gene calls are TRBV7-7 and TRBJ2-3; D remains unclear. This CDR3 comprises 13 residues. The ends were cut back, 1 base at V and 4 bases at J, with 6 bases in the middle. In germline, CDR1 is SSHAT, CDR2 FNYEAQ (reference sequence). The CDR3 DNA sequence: TGTGCCAGCAGCTTAGTCGCCTCAGATACGCAGTATTTT. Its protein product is CASSLVASDTQYF.

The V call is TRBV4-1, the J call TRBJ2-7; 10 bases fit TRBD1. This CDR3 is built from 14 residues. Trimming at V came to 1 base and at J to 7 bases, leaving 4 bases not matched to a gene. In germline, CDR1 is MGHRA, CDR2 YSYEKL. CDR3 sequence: CASSQGQGAWEQYF. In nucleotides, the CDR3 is TGCGCCAGCAGCCAAGGACAGGGGGCATGGGAGCAGTACTTC.

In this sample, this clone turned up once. The CDR3 sequence: CATSRAMEGSNGYTF. The CDR3 region has the DNA TGTGCCACCAGCAGAGCAATGGAGGGGTCCAATGGCTACACCTTC. This sequence joins TRBV15 and TRBJ1-2; possible D gene TRBD1, 5 bases. The CDR3 has 15 residues. The V and J ends lost 1 base and 6 bases respectively, with 15 bases between them. The germline V gene has CDR1 LNHNV and CDR2 YYDKDF (reference sequence).

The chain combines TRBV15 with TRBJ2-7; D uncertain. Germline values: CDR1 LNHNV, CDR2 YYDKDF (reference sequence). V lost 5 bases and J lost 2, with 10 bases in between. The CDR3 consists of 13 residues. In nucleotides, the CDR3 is TGTGCCACCAGCCGAACAGAAACCTACGAGCAGTACTTC. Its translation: CATSRTETYEQYF.

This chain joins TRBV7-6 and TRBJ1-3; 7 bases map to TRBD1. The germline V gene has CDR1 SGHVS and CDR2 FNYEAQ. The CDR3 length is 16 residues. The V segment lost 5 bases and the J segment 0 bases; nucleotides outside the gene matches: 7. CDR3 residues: CASSRTGTASGNTIYF. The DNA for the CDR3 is TGTGCCAGCAGCCGTACCGGGACAGCCTCTGGAAACACCATATATTTT.

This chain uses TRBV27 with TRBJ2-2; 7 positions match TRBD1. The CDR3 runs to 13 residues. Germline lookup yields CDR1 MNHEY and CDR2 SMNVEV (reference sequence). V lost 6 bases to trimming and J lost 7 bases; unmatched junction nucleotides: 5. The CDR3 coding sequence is TGTGCCAGCAGGAAAACAGGGGTCGGGGAGCTGTTTTTT. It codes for CASRKTGVGELFF.

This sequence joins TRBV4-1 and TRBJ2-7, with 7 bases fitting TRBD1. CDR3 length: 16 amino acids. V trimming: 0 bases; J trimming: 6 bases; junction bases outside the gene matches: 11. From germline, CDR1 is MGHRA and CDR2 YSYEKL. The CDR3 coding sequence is TGCGCCAGCAGCCAAGACCGACTATTGACAGGGCCCGAGCAGTACTTC. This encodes CASSQDRLLTGPEQYF.

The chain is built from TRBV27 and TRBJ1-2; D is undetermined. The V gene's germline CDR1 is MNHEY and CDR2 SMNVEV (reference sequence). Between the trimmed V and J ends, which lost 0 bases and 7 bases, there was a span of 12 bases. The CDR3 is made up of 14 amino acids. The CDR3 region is CASSLSGWGGGYTF. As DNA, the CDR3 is TGTGCCAGCAGTTTATCTGGATGGGGTGGTGGCTACACCTTC.

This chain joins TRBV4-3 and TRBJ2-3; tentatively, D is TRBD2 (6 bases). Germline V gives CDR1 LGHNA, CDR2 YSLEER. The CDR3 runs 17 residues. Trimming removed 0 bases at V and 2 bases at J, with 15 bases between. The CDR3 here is CASSQDLASEITDTQYF. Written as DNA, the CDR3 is TGCGCCAGCAGCCAAGATCTTGCTAGCGAGATCACAGATACGCAGTATTTT.

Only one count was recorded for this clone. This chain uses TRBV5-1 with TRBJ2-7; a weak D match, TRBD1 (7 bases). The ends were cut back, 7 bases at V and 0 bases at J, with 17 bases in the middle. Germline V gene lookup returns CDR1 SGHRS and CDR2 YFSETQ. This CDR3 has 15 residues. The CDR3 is CASGGGQDYSYEQYF. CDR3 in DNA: TGCGCCAGCGGGGGAGGACAGGATTACTCCTACGAGCAGTACTTC. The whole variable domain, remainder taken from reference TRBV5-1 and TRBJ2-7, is KAGVTQTPRYLIKTRGQQVTLSCSPISGHRSVSWYQQTPGQGLQFLFEYFSETQRNKGNFPGRFSGRQFSNSRSEMNVSTLELGDSALYLCASGGGQDYSYEQYFGPGTRLTVT.

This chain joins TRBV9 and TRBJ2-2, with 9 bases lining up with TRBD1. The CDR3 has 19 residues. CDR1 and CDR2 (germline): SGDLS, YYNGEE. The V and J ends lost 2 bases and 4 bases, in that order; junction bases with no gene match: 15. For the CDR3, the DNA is TGTGCCAGCAGCGTCGGAACGACTAGGGACAGGGTTTCCACCGGGGAGCTGTTTTTT. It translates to CASSVGTTRDRVSTGELFF.

CDR3 loop: CAGAGGQETQYF. CDR3 bases: TGTGCCGGAGCGGGAGGACAAGAGACCCAGTACTTC. The rearrangement uses TRBV30 and TRBJ2-5; TRBD2 matches 9 bases. V lost 8 bases to trimming and J lost 2 bases; unmatched junction nucleotides: 3. Germline V gives CDR1 GTSNPN, CDR2 SVGIG (reference sequence). The CDR3 covers 12 residues.

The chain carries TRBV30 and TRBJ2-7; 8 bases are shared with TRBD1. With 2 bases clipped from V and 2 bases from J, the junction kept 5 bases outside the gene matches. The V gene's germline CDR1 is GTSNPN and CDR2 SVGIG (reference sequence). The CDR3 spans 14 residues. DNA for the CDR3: TGTGCCTGGAGTCCCACAGGGGGGCCCTACGAGCAGTACTTC. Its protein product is CAWSPTGGPYEQYF.

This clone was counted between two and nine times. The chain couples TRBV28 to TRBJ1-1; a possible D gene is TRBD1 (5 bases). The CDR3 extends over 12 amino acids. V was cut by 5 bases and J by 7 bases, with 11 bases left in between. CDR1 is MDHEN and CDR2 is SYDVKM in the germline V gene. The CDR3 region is CASSIDRNEAFF. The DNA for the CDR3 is TGTGCCAGCAGTATAGACAGAAATGAAGCTTTCTTT.

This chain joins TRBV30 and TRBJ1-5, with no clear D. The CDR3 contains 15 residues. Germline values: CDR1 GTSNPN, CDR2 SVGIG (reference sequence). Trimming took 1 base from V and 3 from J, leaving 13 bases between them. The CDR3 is CAWSDGQPINQPQHF. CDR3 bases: TGTGCCTGGAGTGATGGGCAGCCTATCAATCAGCCCCAGCATTTT.

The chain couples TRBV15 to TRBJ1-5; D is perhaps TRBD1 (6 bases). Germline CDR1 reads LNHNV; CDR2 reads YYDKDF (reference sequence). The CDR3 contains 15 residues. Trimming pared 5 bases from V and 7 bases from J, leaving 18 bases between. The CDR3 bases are TGTGCCACCAGCCCCCGGGAGGGGGGCCGGCAGCCCCAGCATTTT. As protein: CATSPREGGRQPQHF.